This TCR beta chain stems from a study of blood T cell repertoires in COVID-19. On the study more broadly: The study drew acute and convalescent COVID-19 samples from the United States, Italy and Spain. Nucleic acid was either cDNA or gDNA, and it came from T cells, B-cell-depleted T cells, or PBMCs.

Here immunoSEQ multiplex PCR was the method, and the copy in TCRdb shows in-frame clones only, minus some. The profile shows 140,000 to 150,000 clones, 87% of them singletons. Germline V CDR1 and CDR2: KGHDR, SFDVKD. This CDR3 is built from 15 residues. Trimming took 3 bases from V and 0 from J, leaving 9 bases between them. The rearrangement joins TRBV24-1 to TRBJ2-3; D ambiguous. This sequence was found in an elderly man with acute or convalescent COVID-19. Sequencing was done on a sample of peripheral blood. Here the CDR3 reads CATSDPGLSTDTQYF. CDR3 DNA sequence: TGTGCCACCAGTGATCCAGGCCTAAGCACAGATACGCAGTATTTT.